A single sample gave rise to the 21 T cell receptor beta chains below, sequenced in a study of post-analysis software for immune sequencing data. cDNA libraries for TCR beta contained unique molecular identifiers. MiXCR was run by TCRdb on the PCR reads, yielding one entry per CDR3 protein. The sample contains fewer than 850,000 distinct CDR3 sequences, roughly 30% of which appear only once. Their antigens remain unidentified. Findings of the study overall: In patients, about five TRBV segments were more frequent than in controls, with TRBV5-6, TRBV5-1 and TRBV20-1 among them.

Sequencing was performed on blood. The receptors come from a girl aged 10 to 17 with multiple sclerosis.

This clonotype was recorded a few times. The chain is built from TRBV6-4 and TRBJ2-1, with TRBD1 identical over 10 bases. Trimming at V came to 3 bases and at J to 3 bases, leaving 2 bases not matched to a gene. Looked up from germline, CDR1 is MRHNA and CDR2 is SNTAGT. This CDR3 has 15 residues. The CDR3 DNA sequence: TGTGCCAGCAGTGAAGGGACAGGGGTCTACAATGAGCAGTTCTTC. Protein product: CASSEGTGVYNEQFF.

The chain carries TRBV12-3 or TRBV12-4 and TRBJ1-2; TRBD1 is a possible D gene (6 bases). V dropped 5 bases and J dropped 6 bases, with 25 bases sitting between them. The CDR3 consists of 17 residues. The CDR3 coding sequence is TGTGCCAGCAGTGAGAGACAGGCGTCCAACCCGAACGATGGCTACACCTTC. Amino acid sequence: CASSERQASNPNDGYTF.

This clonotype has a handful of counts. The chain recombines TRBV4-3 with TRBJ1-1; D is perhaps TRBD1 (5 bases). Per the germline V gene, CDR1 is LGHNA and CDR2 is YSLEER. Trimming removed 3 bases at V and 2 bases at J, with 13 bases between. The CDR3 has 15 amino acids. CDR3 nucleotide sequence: TGCGCCAGCAGCCATTCAGTTGGGGGTAACACTGAAGCTTTCTTT. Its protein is CASSHSVGGNTEAFF.

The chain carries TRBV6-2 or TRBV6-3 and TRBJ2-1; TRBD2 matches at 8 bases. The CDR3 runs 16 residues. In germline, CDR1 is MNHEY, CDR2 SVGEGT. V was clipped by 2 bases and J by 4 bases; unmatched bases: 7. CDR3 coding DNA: TGTGCCAGCAGTTACGCCTACAGCGGGAGATACAATGAGCAGTTCTTC. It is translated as CASSYAYSGRYNEQFF.

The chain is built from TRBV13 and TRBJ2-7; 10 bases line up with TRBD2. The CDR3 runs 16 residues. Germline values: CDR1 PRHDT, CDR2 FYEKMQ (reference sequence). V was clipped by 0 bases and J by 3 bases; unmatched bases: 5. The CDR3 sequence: CASSLGASGRHYEQYF. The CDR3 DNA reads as TGTGCCAGCAGCTTAGGGGCTAGCGGGAGACACTACGAGCAGTACTTC.

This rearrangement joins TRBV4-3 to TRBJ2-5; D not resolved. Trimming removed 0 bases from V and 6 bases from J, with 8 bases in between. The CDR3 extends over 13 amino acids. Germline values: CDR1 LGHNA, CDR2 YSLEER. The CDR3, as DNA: TGCGCCAGCAGCCAAGAGGCGGATCAGACCCAGTACTTC. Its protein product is CASSQEADQTQYF.

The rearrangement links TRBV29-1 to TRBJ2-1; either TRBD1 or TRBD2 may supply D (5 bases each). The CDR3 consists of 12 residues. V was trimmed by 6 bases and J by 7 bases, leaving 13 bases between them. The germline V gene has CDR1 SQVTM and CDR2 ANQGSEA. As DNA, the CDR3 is TGCAGCGTCCACGGGACGGGTAATGAGCAGTTCTTC. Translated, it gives CSVHGTGNEQFF.

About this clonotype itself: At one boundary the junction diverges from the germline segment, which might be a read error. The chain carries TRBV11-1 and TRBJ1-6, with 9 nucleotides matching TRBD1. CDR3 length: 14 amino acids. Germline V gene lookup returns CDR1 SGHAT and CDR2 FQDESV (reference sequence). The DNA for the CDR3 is TGTGCCAGCAGGGGGACAGGGTATACTTCACCCCTCCACTTT. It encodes CASRGTGYTSPLHF.

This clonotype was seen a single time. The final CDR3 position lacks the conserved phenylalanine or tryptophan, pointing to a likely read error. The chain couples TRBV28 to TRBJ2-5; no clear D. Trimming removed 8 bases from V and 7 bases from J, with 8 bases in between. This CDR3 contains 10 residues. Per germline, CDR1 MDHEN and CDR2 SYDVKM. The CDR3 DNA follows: TGTGCCAGCGGCCCTGGGACCCAGTACTCC. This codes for CASGPGTQYS.

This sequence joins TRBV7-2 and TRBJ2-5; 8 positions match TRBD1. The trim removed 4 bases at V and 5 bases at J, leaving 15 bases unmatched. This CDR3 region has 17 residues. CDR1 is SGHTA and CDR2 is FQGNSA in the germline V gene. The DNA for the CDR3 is TGTGCCAGCAGCTCCCCGCGCAGAGGCAGGGGGCGGGAGACCCAGTACTTC. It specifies CASSSPRRGRGRETQYF.

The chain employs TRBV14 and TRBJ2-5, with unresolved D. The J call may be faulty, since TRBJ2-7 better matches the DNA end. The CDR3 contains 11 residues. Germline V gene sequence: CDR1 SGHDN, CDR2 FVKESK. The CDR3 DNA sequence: TGTGCCAGCAGCGCCGGCGTCGAGCAGTACTTC. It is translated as CASSAGVEQYF.

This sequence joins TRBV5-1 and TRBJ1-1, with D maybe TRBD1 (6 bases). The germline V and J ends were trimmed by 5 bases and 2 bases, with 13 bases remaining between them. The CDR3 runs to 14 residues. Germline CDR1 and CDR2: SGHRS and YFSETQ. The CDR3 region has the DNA TGCGCCAGCAGGACCGGGACAAAAAACACTGAAGCTTTCTTT. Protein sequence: CASRTGTKNTEAFF.

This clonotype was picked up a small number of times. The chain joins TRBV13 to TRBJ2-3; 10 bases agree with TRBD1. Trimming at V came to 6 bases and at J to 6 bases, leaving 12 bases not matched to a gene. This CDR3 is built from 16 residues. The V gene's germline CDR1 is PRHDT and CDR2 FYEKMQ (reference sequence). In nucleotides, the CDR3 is TGTGCCAGCAGACACTCCGGGACAGGGGTAACGGATACGCAGTATTTT. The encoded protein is CASRHSGTGVTDTQYF.

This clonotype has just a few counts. The CDR3 sequence is CASRPGGQGRDTQYF. As DNA, the CDR3 is TGTGCCAGCAGACCGGGGGGTCAGGGAAGGGATACGCAGTATTTT. The rearrangement joins TRBV28 to TRBJ2-3; TRBD2 aligns across 7 bases. With V trimmed by 6 bases and J by 6 bases, 12 bases remained unmatched. The CDR3 runs 15 residues. Germline V lookup: CDR1 MDHEN, CDR2 SYDVKM.

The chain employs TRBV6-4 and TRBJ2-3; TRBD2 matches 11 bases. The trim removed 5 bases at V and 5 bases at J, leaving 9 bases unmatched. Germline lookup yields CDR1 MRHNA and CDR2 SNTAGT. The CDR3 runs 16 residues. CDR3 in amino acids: CASSLTSGEAIDTQYF. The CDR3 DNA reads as TGTGCCAGCAGTCTGACTAGCGGGGAGGCAATAGATACGCAGTATTTT.

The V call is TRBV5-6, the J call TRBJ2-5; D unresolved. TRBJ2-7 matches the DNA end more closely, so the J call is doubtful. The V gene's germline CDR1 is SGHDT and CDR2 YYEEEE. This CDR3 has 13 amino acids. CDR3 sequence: CASSPGRTHEQYF. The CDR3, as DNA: TGTGCCAGCAGCCCCGGACGGACCCACGAGCAGTACTTC.

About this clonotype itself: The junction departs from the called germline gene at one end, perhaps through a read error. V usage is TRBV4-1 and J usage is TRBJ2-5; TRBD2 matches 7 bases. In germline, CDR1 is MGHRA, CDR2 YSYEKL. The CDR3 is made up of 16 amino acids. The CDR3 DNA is TGCGCCAGCAGCCGAGAACTTAGCGGGTCCCAAAAGACCCAGTACTTC. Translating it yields CASSRELSGSQKTQYF.

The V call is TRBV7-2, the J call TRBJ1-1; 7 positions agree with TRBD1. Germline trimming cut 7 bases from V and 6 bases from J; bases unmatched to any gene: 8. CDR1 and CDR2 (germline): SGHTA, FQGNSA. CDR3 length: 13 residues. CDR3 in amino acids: CASTAQGGAEAFF. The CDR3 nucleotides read TGTGCCAGCACAGCTCAAGGGGGCGCTGAAGCTTTCTTT.

The CDR3 DNA is TGTGCCAGCAGTCCCCGGGACAGGGCAGGGGGAAACACCATATATTTT. Translation gives CASSPRDRAGGNTIYF. The chain combines TRBV28 with TRBJ1-3; 9 bases are shared with TRBD1. V was pared by 5 bases and J by 4 bases, with 9 bases of the junction left unmatched. CDR1 is MDHEN, CDR2 SYDVKM, per germline. The CDR3 loop spans 16 amino acids.

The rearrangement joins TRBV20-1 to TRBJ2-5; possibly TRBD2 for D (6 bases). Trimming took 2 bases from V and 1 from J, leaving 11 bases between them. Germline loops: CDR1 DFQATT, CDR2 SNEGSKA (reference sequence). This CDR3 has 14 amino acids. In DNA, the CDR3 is TGCAGTGCTAGAACGGGAGCCTTCCAAGAGACCCAGTACTTC. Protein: CSARTGAFQETQYF.

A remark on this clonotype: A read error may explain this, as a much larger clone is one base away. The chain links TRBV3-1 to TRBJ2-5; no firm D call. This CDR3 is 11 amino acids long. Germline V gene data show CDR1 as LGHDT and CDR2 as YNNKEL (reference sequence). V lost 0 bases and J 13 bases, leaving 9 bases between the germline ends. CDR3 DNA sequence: TGTGCCAGCAGCCAAGATTACGGGCGGTACTTC. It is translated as CASSQDYGRYF.